Listed below are T cell receptor beta chains from one sample, sequenced in a study of human T cells and chemical hapten exposure. TCRdb reanalysed the RACE reads using MiXCR and keeps one entry per CDR3 protein. This table has approximately 340,000 distinct CDR3 sequences, about 7% appearing once. The source material was whole blood, sampled in connection with sensitization to the hapten diphenylcyclopropenone (DPC). The receptor set was obtained from a woman aged 18 to 35 with alopecia areata. Some clones in this sample may be carry-over from other donors' samples. CDR3s include the opening cysteine and the closing phenylalanine or tryptophan. D genes are given only for firm matches. Clone size is given for some rows only: seen once, a few or many times, or a class if the clone is expanded.

15,TRBV14,many,NA,TRBJ2-6,CASSLMAAGANVLTF,TGTGCCAGCAGCCTAATGGCTGCTGGGGCCAACGTCCTGACTTTC
14,TRBV6-5,few,TRBD1,TRBJ1-1,CASGETGMNTEAFF,TGTGCCAGCGGAGAGACAGGGATGAACACTGAAGCTTTCTTT
14,TRBV7-9,NA,NA,TRBJ1-1,CASSLTRRDTEAFF,TGTGCCAGCAGCCTGACCCGGAGAGACACTGAAGCTTTCTTT
19,TRBV21-1,few,NA,TRBJ1-5,CASSQTGRGLPISNQPQHF,TGTGCCAGCAGCCAAACTGGGAGGGGGCTTCCCATAAGCAATCAGCCCCAGCATTTT
13,TRBV2,NA,NA,TRBJ2-3,CASSRSYTDTQYF,TGTGCCAGTAGCCGAAGTTACACAGATACGCAGTATTTT
11,TRBV12-3/TRBV12-4,few,TRBD1,TRBJ1-1,CASYRGSEAFF,TGTGCCAGTTACAGGGGTTCAGAAGCTTTCTTT
16,TRBV5-6,many,TRBD2,TRBJ2-1,CASSKWTSGVGNEQFF,TGTGCCAGCAGCAAATGGACTAGCGGGGTTGGAAATGAGCAGTTCTTC
14,TRBV18,many,NA,TRBJ2-5,CASSPRTAQETQYF,TGTGCCAGCTCACCGCGAACAGCCCAAGAGACCCAGTACTTC
14,TRBV12-3/TRBV12-4,few,NA,TRBJ1-1,CASSQENMNTEAFF,TGTGCCAGCAGTCAAGAGAACATGAACACTGAAGCTTTCTTT
13,TRBV20-1,NA,NA,TRBJ2-5,CSAPLGGQETQYF,TGCAGTGCCCCGCTGGGGGGCCAAGAGACCCAGTACTTC